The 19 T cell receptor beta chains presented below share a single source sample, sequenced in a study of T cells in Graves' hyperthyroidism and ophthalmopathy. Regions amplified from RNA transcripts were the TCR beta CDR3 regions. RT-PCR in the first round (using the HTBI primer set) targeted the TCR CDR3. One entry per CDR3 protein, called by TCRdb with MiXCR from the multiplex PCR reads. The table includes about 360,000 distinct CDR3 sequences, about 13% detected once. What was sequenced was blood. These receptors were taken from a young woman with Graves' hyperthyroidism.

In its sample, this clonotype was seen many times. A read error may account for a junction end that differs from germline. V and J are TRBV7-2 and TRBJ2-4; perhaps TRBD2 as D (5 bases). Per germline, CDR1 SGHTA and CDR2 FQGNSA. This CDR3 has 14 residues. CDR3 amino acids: CASSLAVAKNIQYF. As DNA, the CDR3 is TGTGCCAGCAGCCTAGCTGTAGCCAAAAACATTCAGTACTTC.

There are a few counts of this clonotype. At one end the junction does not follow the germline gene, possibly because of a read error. The CDR3 coding sequence is TGTGCCAGCAGTTCCTCAGGCGGGGCCTCTAGGGAAAAGCTGTTTTTT. The encoded protein is CASSSSGGASREKLFF. J is TRBJ1-4 and V is TRBV6-5, with D possibly being TRBD1 (5 bases). CDR3 length: 16 amino acids. The germline V gene has CDR1 MNHEY and CDR2 SVGAGI.

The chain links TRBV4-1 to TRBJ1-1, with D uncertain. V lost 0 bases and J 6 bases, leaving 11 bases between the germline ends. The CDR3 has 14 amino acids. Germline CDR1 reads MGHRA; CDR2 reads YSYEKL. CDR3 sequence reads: CASSQEPFWAEAFF. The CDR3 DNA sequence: TGCGCCAGCAGCCAAGAACCCTTTTGGGCTGAAGCTTTCTTT.

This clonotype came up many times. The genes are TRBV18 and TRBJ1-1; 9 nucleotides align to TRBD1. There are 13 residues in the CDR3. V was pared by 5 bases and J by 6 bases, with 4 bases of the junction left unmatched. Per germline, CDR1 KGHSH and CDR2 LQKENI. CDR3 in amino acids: CASSVTGGPEAFF. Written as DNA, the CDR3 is TGTGCCAGCTCAGTTACAGGGGGCCCTGAAGCTTTCTTT.

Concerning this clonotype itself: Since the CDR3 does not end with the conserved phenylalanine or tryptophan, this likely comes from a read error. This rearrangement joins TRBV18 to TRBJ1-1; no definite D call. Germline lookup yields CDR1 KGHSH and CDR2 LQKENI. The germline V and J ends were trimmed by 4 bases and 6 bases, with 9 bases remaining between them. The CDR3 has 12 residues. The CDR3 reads CASSQIEAEAFL. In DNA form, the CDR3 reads TGTGCCAGCTCACAAATAGAAGCTGAAGCTTTCCTT.

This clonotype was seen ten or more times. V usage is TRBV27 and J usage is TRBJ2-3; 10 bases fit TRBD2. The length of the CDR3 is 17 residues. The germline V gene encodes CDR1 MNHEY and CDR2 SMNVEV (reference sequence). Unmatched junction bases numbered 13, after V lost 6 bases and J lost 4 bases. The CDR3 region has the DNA TGTGCCAGCAGCTCAACCTCTCTAGCGGGAGAGGCAGATACGCAGTATTTT. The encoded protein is CASSSTSLAGEADTQYF.

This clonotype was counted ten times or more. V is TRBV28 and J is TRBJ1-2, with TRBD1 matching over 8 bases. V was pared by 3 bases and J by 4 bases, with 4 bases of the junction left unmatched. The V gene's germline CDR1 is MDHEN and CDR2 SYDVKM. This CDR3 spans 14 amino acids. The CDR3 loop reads CASSLTGEIYGYTF. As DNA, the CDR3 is TGTGCCAGCAGTTTGACAGGGGAAATCTATGGCTACACCTTC.

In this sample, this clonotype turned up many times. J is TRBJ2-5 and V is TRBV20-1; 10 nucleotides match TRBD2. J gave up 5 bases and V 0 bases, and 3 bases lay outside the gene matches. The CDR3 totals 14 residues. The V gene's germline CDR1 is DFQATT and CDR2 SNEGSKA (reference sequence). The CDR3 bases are TGCAGTGCTAGAGAGATAGCGGGGGGTGAGACCCAGTACTTC. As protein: CSAREIAGGETQYF.

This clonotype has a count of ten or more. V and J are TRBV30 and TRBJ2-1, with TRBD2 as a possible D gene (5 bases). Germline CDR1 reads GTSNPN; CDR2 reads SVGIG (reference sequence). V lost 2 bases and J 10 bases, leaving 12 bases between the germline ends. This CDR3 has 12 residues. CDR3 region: CAWSRGTGEQFF. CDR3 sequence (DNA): TGTGCCTGGAGTCGGGGAACTGGCGAGCAGTTCTTC.

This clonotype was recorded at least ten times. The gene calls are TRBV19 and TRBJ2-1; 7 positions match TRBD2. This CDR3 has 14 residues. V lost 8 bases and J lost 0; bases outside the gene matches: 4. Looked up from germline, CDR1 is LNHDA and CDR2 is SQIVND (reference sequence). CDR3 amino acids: CASALANSYNEQFF. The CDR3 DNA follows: TGTGCCAGTGCACTAGCGAACTCCTACAATGAGCAGTTCTTC.

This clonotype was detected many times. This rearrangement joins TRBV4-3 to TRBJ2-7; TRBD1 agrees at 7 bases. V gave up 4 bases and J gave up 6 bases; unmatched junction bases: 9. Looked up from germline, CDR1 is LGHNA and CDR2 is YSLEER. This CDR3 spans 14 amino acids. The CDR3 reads CASSLYDRASEQYF. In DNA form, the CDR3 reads TGCGCCAGCAGCCTATACGACAGGGCGTCCGAGCAGTACTTC.

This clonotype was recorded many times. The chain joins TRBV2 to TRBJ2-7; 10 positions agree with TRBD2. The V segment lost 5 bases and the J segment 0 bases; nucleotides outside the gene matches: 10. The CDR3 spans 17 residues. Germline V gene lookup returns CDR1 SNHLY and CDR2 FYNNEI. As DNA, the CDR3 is TGTGCCAGCAGTCAACCTAGTGGGACTAGCGACTCCTACGAGCAGTACTTC. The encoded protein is CASSQPSGTSDSYEQYF.

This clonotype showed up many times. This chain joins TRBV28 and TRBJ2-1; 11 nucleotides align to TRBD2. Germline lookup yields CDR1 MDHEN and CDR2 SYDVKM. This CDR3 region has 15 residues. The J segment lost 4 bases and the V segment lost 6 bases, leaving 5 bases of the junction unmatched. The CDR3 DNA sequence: TGTGCCAGCAGGTTACTAGCGGGGGAGTACAATGAGCAGTTCTTC. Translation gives CASRLLAGEYNEQFF.

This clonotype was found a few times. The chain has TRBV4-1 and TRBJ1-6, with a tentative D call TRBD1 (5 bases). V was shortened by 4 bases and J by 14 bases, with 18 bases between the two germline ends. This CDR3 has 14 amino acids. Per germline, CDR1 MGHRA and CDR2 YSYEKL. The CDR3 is CASSPPDIRPALHF. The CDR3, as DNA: TGCGCCAGCAGCCCCCCGGACATTAGGCCAGCCCTCCACTTT.

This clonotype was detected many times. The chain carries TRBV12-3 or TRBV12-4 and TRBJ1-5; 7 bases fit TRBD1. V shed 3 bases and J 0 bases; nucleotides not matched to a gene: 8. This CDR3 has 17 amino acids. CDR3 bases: TGTGCCAGCAGTTTTACGGGACAGAAAAATAGCAATCAGCCCCAGCATTTT. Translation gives CASSFTGQKNSNQPQHF.

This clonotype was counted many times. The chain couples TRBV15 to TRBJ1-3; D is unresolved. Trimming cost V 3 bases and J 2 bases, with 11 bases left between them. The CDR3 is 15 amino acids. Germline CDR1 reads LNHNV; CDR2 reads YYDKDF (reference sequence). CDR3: CATSSTRGTGNTIYF. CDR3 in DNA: TGTGCCACCAGCAGCACCAGAGGCACTGGAAACACCATATATTTT.

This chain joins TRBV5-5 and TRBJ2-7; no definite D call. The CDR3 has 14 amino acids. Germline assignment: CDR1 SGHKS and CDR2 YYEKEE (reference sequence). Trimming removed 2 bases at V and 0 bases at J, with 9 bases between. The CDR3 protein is CASSFGPSSYEQYF. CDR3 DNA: TGTGCCAGCAGCTTCGGCCCGAGCTCCTACGAGCAGTACTTC. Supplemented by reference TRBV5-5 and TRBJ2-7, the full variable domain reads DAGVTQSPTHLIKTRGQQVTLRCSPISGHKSVSWYQQVLGQGPQFIFQYYEKEERGRGNFPDRFSARQFPNYSSELNVNALLLGDSALYLCASSFGPSSYEQYFGPGTRLTVT.

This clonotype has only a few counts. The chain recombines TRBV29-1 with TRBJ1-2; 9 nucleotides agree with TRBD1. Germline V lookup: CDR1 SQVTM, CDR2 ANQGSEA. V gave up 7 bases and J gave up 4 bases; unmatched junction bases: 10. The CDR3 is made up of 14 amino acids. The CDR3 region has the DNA TGCAGCGCCGGGGGGGACAGGGAAGCCTATGGCTACACCTTC. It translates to CSAGGDREAYGYTF.

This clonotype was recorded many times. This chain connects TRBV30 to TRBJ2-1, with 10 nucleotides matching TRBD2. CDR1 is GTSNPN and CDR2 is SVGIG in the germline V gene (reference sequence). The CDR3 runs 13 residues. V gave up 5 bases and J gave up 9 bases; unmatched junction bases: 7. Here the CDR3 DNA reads TGTGCCTGGGTATTAGCGGGAGGTCTTGAGCAGTTCTTC. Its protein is CAWVLAGGLEQFF.